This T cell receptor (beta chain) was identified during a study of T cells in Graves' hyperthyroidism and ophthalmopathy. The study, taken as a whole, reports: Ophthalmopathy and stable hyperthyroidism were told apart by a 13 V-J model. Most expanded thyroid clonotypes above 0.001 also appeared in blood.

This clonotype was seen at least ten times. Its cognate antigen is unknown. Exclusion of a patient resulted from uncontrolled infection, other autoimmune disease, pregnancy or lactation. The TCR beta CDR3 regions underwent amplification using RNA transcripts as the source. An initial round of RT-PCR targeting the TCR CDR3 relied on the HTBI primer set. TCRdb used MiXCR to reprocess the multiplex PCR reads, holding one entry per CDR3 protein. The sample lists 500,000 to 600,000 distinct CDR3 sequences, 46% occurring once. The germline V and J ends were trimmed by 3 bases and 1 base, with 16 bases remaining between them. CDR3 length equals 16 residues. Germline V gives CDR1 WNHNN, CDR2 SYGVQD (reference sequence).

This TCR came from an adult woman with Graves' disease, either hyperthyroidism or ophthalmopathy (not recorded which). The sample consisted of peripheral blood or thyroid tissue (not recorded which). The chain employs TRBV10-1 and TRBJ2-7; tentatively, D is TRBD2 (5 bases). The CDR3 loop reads CASSDSKSGNSYEQYF. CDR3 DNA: TGCGCCAGCAGTGATTCTAAGAGCGGTAATTCCTACGAGCAGTACTTC.